The rows below give T cell receptor beta chains drawn from one sample of a study of post-analysis software for immune sequencing data. Each CDR3 protein is one row after TCRdb ran MiXCR on the PCR reads. The data show over 250,000 distinct CDR3 sequences, 36% seen once. The sample comprised blood. The source is a girl under 18 with multiple sclerosis. Both conserved end residues are part of each CDR3. The D gene is left open where the match is weak. Size values are once, few and many counts, or a class for expanded clones, and some rows have none.

D: NA; length: 15; size: NA; V: TRBV7-2; J: TRBJ1-2; CDR3: CASSSGGSARRGYTF; DNA: TGTGCCAGCAGCTCGGGGGGATCGGCCCGGAGGGGCTACACCTTC
D: NA; length: 15; size: few; V: TRBV13; J: TRBJ2-3; CDR3: CASSFGQSTTDTQYF; DNA: TGTGCCAGCAGCTTTGGACAGTCCACCACAGATACGCAGTATTTT
D: TRBD1; length: 16; size: many; V: TRBV20-1; J: TRBJ2-3; CDR3: CSARDTGQTLEDTQYF; DNA: TGCAGTGCTAGAGACACGGGACAGACGTTGGAAGATACGCAGTATTTT
D: NA; length: 12; size: NA; V: TRBV3-1; J: TRBJ2-3; CDR3: CASTQGGGTQYF; DNA: TGTGCCAGCACCCAGGGGGGGGGGACGCAGTATTTT
D: NA; length: 14; size: many; V: TRBV2; J: TRBJ1-1; CDR3: CASSGGARQKKAFF; DNA: TGTGCCAGCAGTGGAGGGGCCAGACAGAAAAAAGCTTTCTTT
D: TRBD2; length: 15; size: few; V: TRBV28; J: TRBJ2-1; CDR3: CASHEDGRAYNEQFF; DNA: TGTGCCAGCCATGAGGACGGGAGGGCCTACAATGAGCAGTTCTTC
D: TRBD1; length: 16; size: many; V: TRBV3-1; J: TRBJ2-3; CDR3: CASSSGKGAGTDTQYF; DNA: TGTGCCAGCAGCTCGGGAAAGGGGGCTGGCACAGATACGCAGTATTTT
D: TRBD1; length: 15; size: few; V: TRBV28; J: TRBJ1-1; CDR3: CASSSMDRAASEAFF; DNA: TGTGCCAGCAGTTCCATGGACAGGGCGGCCTCTGAAGCTTTCTTT
D: NA; length: 14; size: many; V: TRBV25-1; J: TRBJ1-6; CDR3: CASSEVRDNSPLHF; DNA: TGTGCCAGCAGTGAAGTTAGAGATAATTCACCCCTCCACTTT
D: TRBD1; length: 16; size: NA; V: TRBV7-3; J: TRBJ2-6; CDR3: CASSLEGAGGANVLTF; DNA: TGTGCCAGCAGCTTAGAGGGGGCCGGTGGGGCCAACGTCCTGACTTTC
D: TRBD1; length: 20; size: many; V: TRBV25-1; J: TRBJ1-6; CDR3: CASSATPEPGTGIIRSPLHF; DNA: TGTGCCAGCAGTGCCACTCCCGAACCCGGGACAGGGATTATACGTTCACCCCTCCACTTT
D: TRBD1; length: 17; size: many; V: TRBV11-1; J: TRBJ1-2; CDR3: CASSSGTGGQANYGYTF; DNA: TGTGCCAGCAGCTCCGGGACAGGGGGCCAAGCTAACTATGGCTACACCTTC
D: TRBD1; length: 15; size: many; V: TRBV5-6; J: TRBJ2-3; CDR3: CASSLQGASTDTQYF; DNA: TGTGCCAGCAGCCTACAGGGGGCTAGCACAGATACGCAGTATTTT
D: NA; length: 14; size: few; V: TRBV18; J: TRBJ1-1; CDR3: CASSQNRENTEAFF; DNA: TGTGCCAGCTCACAAAACAGGGAAAACACTGAAGCTTTCTTT
D: TRBD1; length: 17; size: many; V: TRBV7-6; J: TRBJ2-3; CDR3: CASSPSWTGGETDTQYF; DNA: TGTGCCAGCAGCCCAAGTTGGACAGGGGGCGAGACAGATACGCAGTATTTT
D: TRBD1; length: 15; size: many; V: TRBV20-1; J: TRBJ1-5; CDR3: CSARDTGGYNQPQHF; DNA: TGCAGTGCTAGAGATACAGGGGGCTACAATCAGCCCCAGCATTTT
D: NA; length: 14; size: many; V: TRBV6-4; J: TRBJ2-1; CDR3: CASSEEPSYNEQFF; DNA: TGTGCCAGCAGTGAGGAGCCCTCCTACAATGAGCAGTTCTTC
D: TRBD2; length: 16; size: NA; V: TRBV5-1; J: TRBJ2-2; CDR3: CASGGLVGEGTGELFF; DNA: TGCGCCAGCGGGGGACTAGTGGGAGAGGGCACCGGGGAGCTGTTTTTT
D: TRBD1; length: 15; size: many; V: TRBV12-3/TRBV12-4; J: TRBJ1-2; CDR3: CASSSKQGSSYGYTF; DNA: TGTGCCAGCAGTTCTAAACAGGGGAGTTCCTATGGCTACACCTTC
D: NA; length: 17; size: NA; V: TRBV4-2; J: TRBJ2-2; CDR3: CASSQDRGSGTAGELFF; DNA: TGTGCCAGCAGCCAAGACCGGGGTAGCGGGACAGCCGGGGAGCTGTTTTTT
D: TRBD1; length: 16; size: many; V: TRBV11-2; J: TRBJ1-4; CDR3: CASSTNRGRPNEKLFF; DNA: TGTGCCAGCAGCACTAACAGGGGGCGACCTAATGAAAAACTGTTTTTT
D: NA; length: 14; size: NA; V: TRBV7-9; J: TRBJ1-2; CDR3: CASSPEWQLYGYTF; DNA: TGTGCCAGCAGCCCCGAGTGGCAGCTTTATGGCTACACCTTC
D: NA; length: 13; size: NA; V: TRBV3-1; J: TRBJ1-1; CDR3: CASSQDWNTEAFF; DNA: TGTGCCAGCAGCCAAGACTGGAACACTGAAGCTTTCTTT
D: TRBD2; length: 20; size: few; V: TRBV3-1; J: TRBJ2-2; CDR3: CASSQRSQLAGGPNTGELFF; DNA: TGTGCCAGCAGCCAAAGATCCCAACTAGCGGGGGGGCCGAACACCGGGGAGCTGTTTTTT
D: TRBD1; length: 14; size: many; V: TRBV29-1; J: TRBJ2-3; CDR3: CSVDLTGVTDTQYF; DNA: TGCAGCGTTGACCTCACAGGGGTCACAGATACGCAGTATTTT
D: NA; length: 13; size: NA; V: TRBV3-1; J: TRBJ1-1; CDR3: CASSPRGTSKAFF; DNA: TGTGCCAGCAGCCCTCGAGGGACATCTAAAGCTTTCTTT
D: TRBD2; length: 18; size: NA; V: TRBV29-1; J: TRBJ2-1; CDR3: CSPSPGTEGLAGGGEQFF; DNA: TGCAGCCCCTCTCCCGGGACGGAGGGACTAGCGGGAGGCGGAGAGCAGTTCTTC
D: NA; length: 12; size: NA; V: TRBV19; J: TRBJ1-1; CDR3: CARSIGGTEAFF; DNA: TGTGCCAGGAGTATCGGGGGGACTGAAGCTTTCTTT
D: NA; length: 14; size: NA; V: TRBV30; J: TRBJ2-3; CDR3: CAWSVYLSTDTQYF; DNA: TGTGCCTGGAGTGTCTATCTATCGACAGATACGCAGTATTTT
D: NA; length: 11; size: many; V: TRBV18; J: TRBJ2-1; CDR3: CASSPQKGEFF; DNA: TGTGCCAGCTCACCACAGAAGGGGGAGTTCTTC
D: NA; length: 13; size: NA; V: TRBV5-1; J: TRBJ1-6; CDR3: CASRGDGGSPLHF; DNA: TGCGCCAGCAGAGGCGATGGGGGTTCACCCCTCCACTTT
D: TRBD1; length: 13; size: NA; V: TRBV12-3/TRBV12-4; J: TRBJ2-2; CDR3: CASSPTDRGELFF; DNA: TGTGCCAGCAGTCCGACGGACAGGGGAGAGCTGTTTTTT
D: TRBD1; length: 15; size: NA; V: TRBV29-1; J: TRBJ2-5; CDR3: CSVEVVQGARETQYF; DNA: TGCAGCGTTGAAGTTGTGCAGGGGGCACGGGAGACCCAGTACTTC
D: NA; length: 12; size: few; V: TRBV29-1; J: TRBJ1-1; CDR3: CSVEGRNTEAFF; DNA: TGCAGCGTTGAAGGCCGGAACACTGAAGCTTTCTTT
D: NA; length: 15; size: NA; V: TRBV5-6; J: TRBJ2-1; CDR3: CASSLRKSSYNEQFF; DNA: TGTGCCAGCAGCTTACGTAAGAGCTCCTACAATGAGCAGTTCTTC
D: NA; length: 12; size: NA; V: TRBV29-1; J: TRBJ1-4; CDR3: CSVAENREKLFF; DNA: TGCAGCGTTGCCGAGAACAGAGAAAAACTGTTTTTT
D: TRBD2; length: 13; size: many; V: TRBV3-1; J: TRBJ2-7; CDR3: CASSQREGSEQYF; DNA: TGTGCCAGCAGCCAGAGGGAGGGGAGCGAGCAGTACTTC
D: NA; length: 11; size: many; V: TRBV6-6; J: TRBJ1-2; CDR3: CASSTTDGYTF; DNA: TGTGCCAGCAGTACCACAGATGGCTACACCTTC
D: NA; length: 14; size: NA; V: TRBV15; J: TRBJ2-2; CDR3: CATSREPNAGERFF; DNA: TGTGCCACCAGCAGAGAGCCGAACGCCGGGGAGCGGTTTTTT
D: NA; length: 11; size: many; V: TRBV20-1; J: TRBJ2-3; CDR3: CSAQGTDTQYF; DNA: TGCAGTGCCCAGGGTACAGATACGCAGTATTTT
D: TRBD2; length: 16; size: many; V: TRBV27; J: TRBJ2-1; CDR3: CASQPSLAGAHNEQFF; DNA: TGTGCCAGCCAACCCTCACTAGCGGGGGCCCACAATGAGCAGTTCTTC
D: NA; length: 13; size: many; V: TRBV3-1; J: TRBJ2-5; CDR3: CASSQKAFETQYF; DNA: TGTGCCAGCAGCCAAAAGGCGTTTGAGACCCAGTACTTC
D: TRBD1; length: 17; size: few; V: TRBV7-9; J: TRBJ1-1; CDR3: CASSSSRGQGAWTEAFF; DNA: TGTGCCAGCAGCTCCTCGCGGGGACAGGGGGCTTGGACTGAAGCTTTCTTT
D: TRBD2; length: 15; size: many; V: TRBV20-1; J: TRBJ2-5; CDR3: CSAWTSGRYQETQYF; DNA: TGCAGTGCTTGGACTAGCGGGAGGTACCAAGAGACCCAGTACTTC
D: NA; length: 13; size: many; V: TRBV24-1; J: TRBJ2-7; CDR3: CATDDGTRDEQYF; DNA: TGTGCCACCGACGACGGGACTCGTGACGAGCAGTACTTC
D: TRBD1; length: 13; size: once; V: TRBV7-8; J: TRBJ2-7; CDR3: CASSPSTGPEQYF; DNA: TGTGCCAGCAGCCCTTCGACAGGGCCGGAGCAGTACTTC
D: TRBD1; length: 17; size: many; V: TRBV25-1; J: TRBJ2-1; CDR3: CASSEGPGTGGGNEQFF; DNA: TGTGCCAGCAGTGAAGGGCCCGGGACAGGGGGCGGGAATGAGCAGTTCTTC
D: NA; length: 13; size: NA; V: TRBV11-2; J: TRBJ2-7; CDR3: CASSAYGSYEQYF; DNA: TGTGCCAGCAGCGCCTACGGGTCCTACGAGCAGTACTTC
D: NA; length: 13; size: NA; V: TRBV12-3/TRBV12-4; J: TRBJ2-7; CDR3: CASSQAQAYEQYF; DNA: TGTGCCAGCAGTCAAGCACAGGCCTACGAGCAGTACTTC
D: TRBD2; length: 13; size: NA; V: TRBV12-3/TRBV12-4; J: TRBJ2-3; CDR3: CASGGGRADTQYF; DNA: TGTGCCAGCGGCGGGGGGAGAGCAGATACGCAGTATTTT